The clone carrying this T cell receptor beta chain qualifies as medium-sized. Time point described: after trial treatment. Treatment: LDRT plus nivolumab, ipilimumab, low-dose cyclophosphamide and aspirin (RACIN trial). In the RACIN dose-escalation trial, donors got nivolumab plus ipilimumab with aspirin, cyclophosphamide and radiotherapy. The sample originates from a study of low-dose radiotherapy and immunotherapy resistance in tumors. Study overall: Intravenous ipilimumab 1 mg/kg every six weeks was given with nivolumab 240 mg every two weeks.

First-strand cDNA used TRAV- and TRBV-specific primers, covering alpha and beta chains. PCR amplification of the TCRs was performed with Phusion for approximately 20 PCR cycles, and it relied on a constant-region primer together with a V-primer adapter. A single record per CDR3 protein comes from TCRdb applying MiXCR to the reads. Of some 57,000 distinct CDR3 sequences in the sample, under 30% were seen once. The sample consisted of PBMCs, taken after low-dose radiotherapy plus immunotherapy. This receptor was taken from a male donor with prostate cancer.

Here the CDR3 reads CSARGRAYNEQFF. In nucleotides, the CDR3 is TGCAGTGCTAGAGGGAGGGCCTACAATGAGCAGTTCTTC. The J gene is TRBJ2-1, the V gene TRBV20-1, with D possibly being TRBD2 (6 bases). The CDR3 is 13 residues long. CDR1 is DFQATT and CDR2 is SNEGSKA in the germline V gene (reference sequence). Trimming cost V 1 base and J 2 bases, with 6 bases left between them.